This TCR beta chain was observed in a study of identical twins. Study-wide results and caveats: Less excess twin sharing appeared in beta out-of-frame sequences.

The donor group consisted entirely of healthy Caucasians. The length of the CDR3 is 16 residues. Germline loops: CDR1 ENHRY, CDR2 SYGVKD. Trimming removed 2 bases from V and 5 bases from J; junction bases left unmatched: 7. Template switching added a universal primer site; cDNA carried unique molecular identifiers. Using its own MiXCR run on the 5' RACE reads, TCRdb lists one record per CDR3 protein. In the table there are 1.5 million to 2 million distinct CDR3 sequences, less than 35% of which are singletons. This clonotype was seen only a few times. The antigen is unknown. The clonotype comes from a newborn girl in good health. The sequenced sample consisted of cord blood. This chain uses TRBV10-3 with TRBJ2-3, with 10 bases matching TRBD2. The CDR3 nucleotides are TGTGCCATCAGTGAGCCTCTAGCGGGAGACGGAGATACGCAGTATTTT. Amino acids: CAISEPLAGDGDTQYF.